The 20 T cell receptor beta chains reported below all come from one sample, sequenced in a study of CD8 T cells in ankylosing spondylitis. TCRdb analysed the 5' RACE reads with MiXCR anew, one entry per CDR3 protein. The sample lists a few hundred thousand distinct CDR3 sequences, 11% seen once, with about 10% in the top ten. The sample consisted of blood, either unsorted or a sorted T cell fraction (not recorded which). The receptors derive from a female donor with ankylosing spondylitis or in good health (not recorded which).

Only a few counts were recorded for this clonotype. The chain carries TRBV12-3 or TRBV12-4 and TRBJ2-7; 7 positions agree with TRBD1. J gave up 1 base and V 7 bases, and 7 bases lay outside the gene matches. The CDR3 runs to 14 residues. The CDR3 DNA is TGTGCCAGCACCATGGGACAGAGTTCCTACGAGCAGTACTTC. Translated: CASTMGQSSYEQYF.

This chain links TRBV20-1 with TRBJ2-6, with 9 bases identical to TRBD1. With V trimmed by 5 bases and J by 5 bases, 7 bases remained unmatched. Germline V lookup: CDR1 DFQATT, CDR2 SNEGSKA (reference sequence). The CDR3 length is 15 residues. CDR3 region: CSAGPGQGWANVLTF. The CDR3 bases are TGCAGTGCTGGACCCGGACAGGGGTGGGCCAACGTCCTGACTTTC.

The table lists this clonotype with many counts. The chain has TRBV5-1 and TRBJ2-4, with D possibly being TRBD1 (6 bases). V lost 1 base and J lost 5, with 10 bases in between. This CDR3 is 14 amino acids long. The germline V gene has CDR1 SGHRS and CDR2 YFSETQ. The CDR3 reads CASSLTGTQNIQYF. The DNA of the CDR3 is TGCGCCAGCAGCTTGACAGGGACGCAAAACATTCAGTACTTC. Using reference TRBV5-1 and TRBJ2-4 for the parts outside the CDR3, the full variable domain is KAGVTQTPRYLIKTRGQQVTLSCSPISGHRSVSWYQQTPGQGLQFLFEYFSETQRNKGNFPGRFSGRQFSNSRSEMNVSTLELGDSALYLCASSLTGTQNIQYFGAGTRLSVL.

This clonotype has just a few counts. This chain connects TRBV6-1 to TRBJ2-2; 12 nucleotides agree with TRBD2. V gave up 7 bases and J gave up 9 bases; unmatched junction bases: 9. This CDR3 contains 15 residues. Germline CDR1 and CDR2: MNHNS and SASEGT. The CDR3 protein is CASILAGGSPRELFF. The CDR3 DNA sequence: TGTGCCAGCATTCTAGCGGGGGGGTCTCCCCGGGAGCTGTTTTTT.

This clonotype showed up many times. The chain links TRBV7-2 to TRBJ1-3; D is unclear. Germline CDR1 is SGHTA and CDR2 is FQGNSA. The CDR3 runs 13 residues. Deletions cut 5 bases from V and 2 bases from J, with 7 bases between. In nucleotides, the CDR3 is TGTGCCAGCAGCCCCTTCCCTGGAAACACCATATATTTT. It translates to CASSPFPGNTIYF.

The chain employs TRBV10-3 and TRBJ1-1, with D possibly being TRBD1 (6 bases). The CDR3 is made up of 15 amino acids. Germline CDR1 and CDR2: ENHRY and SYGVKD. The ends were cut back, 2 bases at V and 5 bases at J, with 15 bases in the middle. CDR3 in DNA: TGTGCCATCAGTGAGAGAGGGGGGGTAGGAACTGAAGCTTTCTTT. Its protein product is CAISERGGVGTEAFF.

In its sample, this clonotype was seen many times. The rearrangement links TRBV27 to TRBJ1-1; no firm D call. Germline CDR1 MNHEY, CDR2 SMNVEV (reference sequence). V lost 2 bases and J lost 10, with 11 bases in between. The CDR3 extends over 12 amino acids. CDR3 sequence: CASSLTKGRAFF. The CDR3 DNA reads TGTGCCAGCAGTTTAACAAAGGGAAGAGCTTTCTTT.

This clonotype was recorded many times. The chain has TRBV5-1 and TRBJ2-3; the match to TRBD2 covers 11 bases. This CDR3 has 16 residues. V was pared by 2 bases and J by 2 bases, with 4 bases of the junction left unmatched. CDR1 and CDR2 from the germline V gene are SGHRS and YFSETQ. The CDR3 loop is CASSFTSGSITDTQYF. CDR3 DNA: TGCGCCAGCAGCTTTACTAGCGGGAGTATCACAGATACGCAGTATTTT.

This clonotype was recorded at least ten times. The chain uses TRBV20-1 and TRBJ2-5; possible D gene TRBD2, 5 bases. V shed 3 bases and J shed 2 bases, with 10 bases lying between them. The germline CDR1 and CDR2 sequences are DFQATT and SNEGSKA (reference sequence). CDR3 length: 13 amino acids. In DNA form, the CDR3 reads TGCAGTGCTAGCGACGGAGGACAAGAGACCCAGTACTTC. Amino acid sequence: CSASDGGQETQYF.

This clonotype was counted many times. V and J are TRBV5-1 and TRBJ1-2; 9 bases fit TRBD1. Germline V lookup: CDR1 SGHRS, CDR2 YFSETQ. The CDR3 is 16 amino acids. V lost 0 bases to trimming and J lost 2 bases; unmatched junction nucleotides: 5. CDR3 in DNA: TGCGCCAGCAGCTTGGGGGGGACAGGGCAGAACTATGGCTACACCTTC. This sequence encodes CASSLGGTGQNYGYTF.

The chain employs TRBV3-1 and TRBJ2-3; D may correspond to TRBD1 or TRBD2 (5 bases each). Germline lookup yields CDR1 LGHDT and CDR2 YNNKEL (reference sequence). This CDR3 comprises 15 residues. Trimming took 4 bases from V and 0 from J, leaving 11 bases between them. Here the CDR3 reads CASSPGLQSTDTQYF. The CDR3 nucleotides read TGTGCCAGCAGCCCGGGGCTACAGAGCACAGATACGCAGTATTTT.

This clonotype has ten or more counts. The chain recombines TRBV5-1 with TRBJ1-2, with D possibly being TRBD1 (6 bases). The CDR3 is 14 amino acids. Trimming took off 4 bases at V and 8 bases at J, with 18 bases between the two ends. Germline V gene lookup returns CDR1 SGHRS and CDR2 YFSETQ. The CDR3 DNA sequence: TGCGCCAGCAGCCAAGATCAACAGGGCTGGGGCTACACCTTC. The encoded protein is CASSQDQQGWGYTF.

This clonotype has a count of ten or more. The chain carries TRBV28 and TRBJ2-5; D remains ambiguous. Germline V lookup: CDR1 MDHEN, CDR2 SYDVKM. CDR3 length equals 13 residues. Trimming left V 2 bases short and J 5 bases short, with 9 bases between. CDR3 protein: CASSLASMETQYF. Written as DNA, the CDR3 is TGTGCCAGCAGTTTAGCAAGCATGGAGACCCAGTACTTC.

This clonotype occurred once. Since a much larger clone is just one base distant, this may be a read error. The CDR3 sequence: CASSLVGDRAKETQYF. The CDR3 nucleotides read TGCGCCAGCAGCTTGGTCGGGGACAGGGCGAAAGAGACCCAGTACTTC. The chain joins TRBV5-1 to TRBJ2-5, with 9 nucleotides matching TRBD1. V lost 0 bases to trimming and J lost 3 bases; unmatched junction nucleotides: 6. CDR1 SGHRS and CDR2 YFSETQ come from the germline V gene. The CDR3 totals 16 residues. Looking up the rest from reference TRBV5-1 and TRBJ2-5 gives the full variable domain: KAGVTQTPRYLIKTRGQQVTLSCSPISGHRSVSWYQQTPGQGLQFLFEYFSETQRNKGNFPGRFSGRQFSNSRSEMNVSTLELGDSALYLCASSLVGDRAKETQYFGPGTRLLVL.

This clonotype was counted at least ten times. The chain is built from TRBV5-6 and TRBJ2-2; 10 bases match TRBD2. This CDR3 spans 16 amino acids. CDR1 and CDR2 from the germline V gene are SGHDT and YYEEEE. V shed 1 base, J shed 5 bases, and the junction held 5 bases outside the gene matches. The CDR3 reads CASSLQRGGQTGELFF. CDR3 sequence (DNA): TGTGCCAGCAGCTTGCAGCGGGGGGGACAGACCGGGGAGCTGTTTTTT. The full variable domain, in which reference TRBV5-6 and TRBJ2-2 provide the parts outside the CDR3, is DAGVTQSPTHLIKTRGQQVTLRCSPKSGHDTVSWYQQALGQGPQFIFQYYEEEERQRGNFPDRFSGHQFPNYSSELNVNALLLGDSALYLCASSLQRGGQTGELFFGEGSRLTVL.

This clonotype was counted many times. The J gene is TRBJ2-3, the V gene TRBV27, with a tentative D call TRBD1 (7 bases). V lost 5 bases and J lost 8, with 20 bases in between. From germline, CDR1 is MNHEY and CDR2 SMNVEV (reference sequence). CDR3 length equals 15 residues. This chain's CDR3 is CASSPGLDRPATQYF. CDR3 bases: TGTGCCAGCAGTCCGGGACTGGACAGGCCGGCTACGCAGTATTTT.

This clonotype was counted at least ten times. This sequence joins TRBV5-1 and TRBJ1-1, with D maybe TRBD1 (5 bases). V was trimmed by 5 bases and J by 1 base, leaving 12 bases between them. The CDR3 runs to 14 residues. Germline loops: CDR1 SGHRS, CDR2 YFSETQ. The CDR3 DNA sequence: TGCGCCAGCAGGCAGGGCTCCGGGAACACTGAAGCTTTCTTT. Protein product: CASRQGSGNTEAFF. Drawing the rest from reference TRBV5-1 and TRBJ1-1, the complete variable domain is KAGVTQTPRYLIKTRGQQVTLSCSPISGHRSVSWYQQTPGQGLQFLFEYFSETQRNKGNFPGRFSGRQFSNSRSEMNVSTLELGDSALYLCASRQGSGNTEAFFGQGTRLTVV.

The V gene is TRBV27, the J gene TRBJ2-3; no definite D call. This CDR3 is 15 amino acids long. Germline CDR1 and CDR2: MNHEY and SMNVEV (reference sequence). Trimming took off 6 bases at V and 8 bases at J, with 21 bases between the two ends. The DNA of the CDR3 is TGTGCCAGCAGACAACCCCCCCATACAGTTGGTACGCAGTATTTT. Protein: CASRQPPHTVGTQYF.

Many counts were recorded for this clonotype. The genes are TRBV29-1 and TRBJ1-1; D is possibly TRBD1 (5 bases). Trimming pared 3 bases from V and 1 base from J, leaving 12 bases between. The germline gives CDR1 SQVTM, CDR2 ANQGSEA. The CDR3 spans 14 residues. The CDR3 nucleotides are TGCAGCGTTGATCGGGCAGGACAGAACACTGAAGCTTTCTTT. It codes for CSVDRAGQNTEAFF.

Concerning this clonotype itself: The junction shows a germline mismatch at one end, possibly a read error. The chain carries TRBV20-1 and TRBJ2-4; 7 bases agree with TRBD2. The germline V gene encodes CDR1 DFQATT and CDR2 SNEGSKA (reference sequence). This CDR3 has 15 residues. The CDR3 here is CSASGPTVPGTTGNF. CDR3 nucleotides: TGCAGTGCTTCAGGTCCCACTGTGCCCGGGACTACTGGGAACTTC.